A selection of T cell receptor beta chains follows, all from one sample in a study of spatial heterogeneity in lung cancer. TCRdb reanalysed the 5' RACE reads using MiXCR and keeps one entry per CDR3 protein. The table lists some 11,000 distinct CDR3 sequences, around 3.5% of them singletons, with around half in the top ten. Here the sequenced sample was PBMCs, taken at surgery. All receptors come from a female donor with early-stage non-small cell lung cancer. Both conserved end residues are part of each CDR3.

v_call: TRBV9
j_call: TRBJ1-3
cdr3_aa: CASSVAGGLGNTIYF

v_call: TRBV4-1
j_call: TRBJ2-1
cdr3_aa: CASSQGTGGLANEQFF

v_call: TRBV28
j_call: TRBJ2-2
cdr3_aa: CASSLGDWGELFF

v_call: TRBV3-1
j_call: TRBJ2-6
cdr3_aa: CASSHSGTGANVLTF

v_call: TRBV6-2/TRBV6-3
j_call: TRBJ2-3
cdr3_aa: CASSDPTRTTGTDTQYF

v_call: TRBV19
j_call: TRBJ2-2
cdr3_aa: CASSMGDFGELFF

v_call: TRBV7-2
j_call: TRBJ2-7
cdr3_aa: CASSLGRGQHYEQYF

v_call: TRBV20-1
j_call: TRBJ1-1
cdr3_aa: CSARVRLYTEAFF

v_call: TRBV12-3/TRBV12-4
j_call: TRBJ2-4
cdr3_aa: CASSWTGENIQYF

v_call: TRBV12-3/TRBV12-4
j_call: TRBJ2-2
cdr3_aa: CAGGGTGELFF

v_call: TRBV4-2
j_call: TRBJ2-2
cdr3_aa: CASSQAPSGGAFANTGELFF

v_call: TRBV28
j_call: TRBJ2-1
cdr3_aa: CASSFRGFNEQFF

v_call: TRBV14
j_call: TRBJ1-2
cdr3_aa: CASSPGTANYGYTF

v_call: TRBV12-3/TRBV12-4
j_call: TRBJ2-6
cdr3_aa: CASSLARGLGANVLTF

v_call: TRBV6-2/TRBV6-3
j_call: TRBJ2-2
cdr3_aa: CASWGPEFTGELFF

v_call: TRBV24-1
j_call: TRBJ2-7
cdr3_aa: CATSDAGRLAGGEQYF

v_call: TRBV12-3/TRBV12-4
j_call: TRBJ1-5
cdr3_aa: CASSVQGSSQPQHF

v_call: TRBV27
j_call: TRBJ1-1
cdr3_aa: CASSLTVNTEAFF

v_call: TRBV7-2
j_call: TRBJ2-4
cdr3_aa: CASSTPTVPPNIQYF

v_call: TRBV19
j_call: TRBJ2-6
cdr3_aa: CASSIRGSGANVLTF

v_call: TRBV20-1
j_call: TRBJ2-1
cdr3_aa: CSVVPPDYNEQFF

v_call: TRBV6-2/TRBV6-3
j_call: TRBJ1-5
cdr3_aa: CASSYRRGRNQPQHF

v_call: TRBV9
j_call: TRBJ2-3
cdr3_aa: CASSVVAGGGTDTQYF

v_call: TRBV7-2
j_call: TRBJ2-1
cdr3_aa: CASSVQGTSGSHEQFF

v_call: TRBV7-2
j_call: TRBJ2-1
cdr3_aa: CASSQGLAGGNEQFF

v_call: TRBV5-1
j_call: TRBJ2-2
cdr3_aa: CASSPIAGEITGELFF

v_call: TRBV29-1
j_call: TRBJ2-3
cdr3_aa: CSVALGTDTQYF

v_call: TRBV7-2
j_call: TRBJ2-3
cdr3_aa: CASSNPGLAASVGDTQYF

v_call: TRBV12-3/TRBV12-4
j_call: TRBJ2-5
cdr3_aa: CASSLNRGIETQYF

v_call: TRBV6-5
j_call: TRBJ2-7
cdr3_aa: CASSYSFRLGEQYF

v_call: TRBV9
j_call: TRBJ2-3
cdr3_aa: CASSGGHIQVGTDTQYF

v_call: TRBV14
j_call: TRBJ2-5
cdr3_aa: CASSQVPGGTQYF

v_call: TRBV28
j_call: TRBJ2-1
cdr3_aa: CASSGLGLAVYNEQFF

v_call: TRBV3-1
j_call: TRBJ2-2
cdr3_aa: CASSPTSGSFVGELFF

v_call: TRBV12-3/TRBV12-4
j_call: TRBJ1-3
cdr3_aa: CASSFLDRDGNTIYF

v_call: TRBV12-3/TRBV12-4
j_call: TRBJ2-2
cdr3_aa: CASSLLGNTGELFF

v_call: TRBV6-1
j_call: TRBJ2-5
cdr3_aa: CASSEARPPRQETQYF

v_call: TRBV4-3
j_call: TRBJ1-6
cdr3_aa: CASSPDRADSPLHF

v_call: TRBV5-5
j_call: TRBJ1-2
cdr3_aa: CASSFEGGQPKIYGYTF

v_call: TRBV6-1
j_call: TRBJ2-7
cdr3_aa: CASSQAGNYEQYF